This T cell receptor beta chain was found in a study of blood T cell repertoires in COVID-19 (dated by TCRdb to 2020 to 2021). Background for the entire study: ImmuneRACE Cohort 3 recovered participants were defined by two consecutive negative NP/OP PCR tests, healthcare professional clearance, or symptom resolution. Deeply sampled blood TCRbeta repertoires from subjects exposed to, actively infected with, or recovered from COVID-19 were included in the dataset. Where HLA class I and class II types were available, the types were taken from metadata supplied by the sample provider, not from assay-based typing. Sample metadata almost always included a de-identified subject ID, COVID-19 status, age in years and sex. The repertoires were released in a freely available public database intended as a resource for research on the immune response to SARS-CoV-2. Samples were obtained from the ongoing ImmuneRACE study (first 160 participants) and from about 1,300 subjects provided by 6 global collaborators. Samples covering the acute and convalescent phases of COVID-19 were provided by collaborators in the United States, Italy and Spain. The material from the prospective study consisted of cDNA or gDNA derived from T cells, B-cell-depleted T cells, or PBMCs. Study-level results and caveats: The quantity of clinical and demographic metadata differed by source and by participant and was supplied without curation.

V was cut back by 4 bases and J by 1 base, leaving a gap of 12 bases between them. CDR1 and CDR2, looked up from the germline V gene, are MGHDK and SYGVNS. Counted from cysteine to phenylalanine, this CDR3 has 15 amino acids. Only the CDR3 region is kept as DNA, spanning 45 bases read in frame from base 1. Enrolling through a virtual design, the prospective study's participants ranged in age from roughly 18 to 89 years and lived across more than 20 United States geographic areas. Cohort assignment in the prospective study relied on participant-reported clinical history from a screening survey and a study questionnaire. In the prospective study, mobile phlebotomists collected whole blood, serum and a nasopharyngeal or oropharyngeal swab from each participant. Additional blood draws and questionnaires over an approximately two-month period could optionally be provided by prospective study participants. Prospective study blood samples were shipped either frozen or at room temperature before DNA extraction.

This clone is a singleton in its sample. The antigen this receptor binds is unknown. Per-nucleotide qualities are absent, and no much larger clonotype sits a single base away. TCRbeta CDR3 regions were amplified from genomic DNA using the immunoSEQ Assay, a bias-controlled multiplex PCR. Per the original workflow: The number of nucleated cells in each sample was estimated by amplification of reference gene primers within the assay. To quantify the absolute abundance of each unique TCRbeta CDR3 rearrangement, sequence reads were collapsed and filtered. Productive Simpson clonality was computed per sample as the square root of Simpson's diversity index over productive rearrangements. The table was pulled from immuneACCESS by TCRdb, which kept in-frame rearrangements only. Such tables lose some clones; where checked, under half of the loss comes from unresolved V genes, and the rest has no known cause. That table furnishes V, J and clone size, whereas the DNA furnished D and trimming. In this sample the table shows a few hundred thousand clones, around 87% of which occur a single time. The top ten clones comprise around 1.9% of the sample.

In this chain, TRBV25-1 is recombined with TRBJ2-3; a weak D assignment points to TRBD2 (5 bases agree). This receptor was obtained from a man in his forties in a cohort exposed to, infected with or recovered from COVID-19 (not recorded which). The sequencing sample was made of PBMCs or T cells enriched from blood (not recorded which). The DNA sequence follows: TGTGCCAGCAGTGGACCCAGCGGACGCACAGATACGCAGTATTTT. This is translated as CASSGPSGRTDTQYF.